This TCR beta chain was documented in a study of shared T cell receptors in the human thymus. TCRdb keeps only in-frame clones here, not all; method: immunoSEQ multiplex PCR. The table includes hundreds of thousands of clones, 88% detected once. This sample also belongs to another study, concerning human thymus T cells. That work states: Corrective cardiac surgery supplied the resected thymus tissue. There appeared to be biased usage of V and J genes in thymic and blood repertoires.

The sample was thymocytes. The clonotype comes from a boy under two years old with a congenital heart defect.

CDR3 DNA: TGTGCCAGCAGCTTAGTGACTAGCGGGACCTCCTACGAGCAGTACTTC. It codes for CASSLVTSGTSYEQYF. The V and J genes are TRBV7-9 and TRBJ2-7; 11 bases fit TRBD2. Germline CDR1 and CDR2: SEHNR and FQNEAQ (reference sequence). The trim removed 1 base at V and 0 bases at J, leaving 2 bases unmatched. CDR3 length: 16 residues.